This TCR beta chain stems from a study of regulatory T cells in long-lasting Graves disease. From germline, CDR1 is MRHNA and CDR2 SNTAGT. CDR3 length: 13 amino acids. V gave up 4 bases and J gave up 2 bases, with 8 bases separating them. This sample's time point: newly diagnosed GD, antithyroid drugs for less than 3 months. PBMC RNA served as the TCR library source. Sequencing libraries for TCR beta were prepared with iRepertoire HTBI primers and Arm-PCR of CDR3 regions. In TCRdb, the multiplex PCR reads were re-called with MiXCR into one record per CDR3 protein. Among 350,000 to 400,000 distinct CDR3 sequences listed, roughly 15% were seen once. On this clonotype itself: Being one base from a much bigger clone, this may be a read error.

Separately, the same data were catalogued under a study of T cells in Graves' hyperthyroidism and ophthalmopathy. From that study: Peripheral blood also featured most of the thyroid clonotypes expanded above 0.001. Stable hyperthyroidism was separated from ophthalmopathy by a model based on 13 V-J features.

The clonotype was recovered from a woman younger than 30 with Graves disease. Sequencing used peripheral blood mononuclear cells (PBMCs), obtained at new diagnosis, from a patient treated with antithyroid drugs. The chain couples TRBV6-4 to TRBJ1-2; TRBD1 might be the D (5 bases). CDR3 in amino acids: CASSVRQNYGYTF. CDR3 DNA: TGTGCCAGCAGTGTCAGACAGAACTATGGCTACACCTTC.